Listed below are T cell receptor beta chains from one sample, sequenced in a study of cytomegalovirus exposure and HLA in healthy donors. The table came from immunoSEQ multiplex PCR; TCRdb's copy has only in-frame clones and leaves some out. This sample yields over 100,000 clones, of which 70% to 75% are seen a single time; roughly 7% belongs to the top ten. Sequencing input: PBMCs. The source of these receptors is a male donor in good health and CMV-seronegative. The CDR3 runs from the conserved cysteine through the conserved F or W. A D gene is named only where the DNA matches it firmly. The size field is filled for only some rows; it gives once, few, many or a size class.

J gene | D gene | V gene | clone size | CDR3 protein
TRBJ1-2 | TRBD1 | TRBV14 | few | CASSQAGQGALSYGYTF
TRBJ2-7 | TRBD1 | TRBV6-5 | - | CASSLQKGQSYEQYF
TRBJ2-7 | - | TRBV11-2 | few | CASSLDSDFYEEYF
TRBJ2-1 | - | TRBV11-2 | - | CASRPIQGSYNEQFF
TRBJ1-1 | TRBD1 | TRBV18 | - | CASSPGTGGTHRNTEAFF
TRBJ2-7 | TRBD1 | TRBV27 | - | CASSSGGWVESYEQYF
TRBJ2-3 | TRBD2 | TRBV5-1 | once | CASSYAPTSGLGLDTQYF
TRBJ2-2 | TRBD1 | TRBV7-7 | - | CASSFRQGAGELFF
TRBJ2-3 | TRBD1 | TRBV5-1 | - | CASSPPRDRGLGTDTQYF
TRBJ2-3 | - | TRBV29-1 | - | CSVELPERADTQYF
TRBJ2-1 | TRBD2 | TRBV6-6 | few | CASNEAASGYPKQFF
TRBJ2-2 | - | TRBV7-2 | few | CASSLFRVNTGELFF
TRBJ2-7 | - | TRBV28 | few | CASRLAAAYEQYF
TRBJ2-1 | - | TRBV28 | - | CASTGGGRNEQFF
TRBJ2-5 | - | TRBV27 | - | CASSFRGETQYF
TRBJ2-7 | TRBD2 | TRBV29-1 | - | CSVEGGTSGYEQYF
TRBJ1-5 | TRBD1 | TRBV6-5 | - | CASRNRGGNQPQHF
TRBJ2-1 | TRBD2 | TRBV30 | - | CAWSSTSDTYNEQFF
TRBJ2-7 | - | TRBV19 | - | CASSSTLSGKGEQYF
TRBJ1-2 | - | TRBV28 | once | CASVAGEWGYTF
TRBJ2-3 | - | TRBV2 | - | CASITKRGSGDTQYF
TRBJ2-2 | TRBD2 | TRBV11-1 | - | CASSLRRGSPNTGELFF
TRBJ2-1 | - | TRBV11-2 | few | CASSHTRTSRSYNEQFF
TRBJ2-1 | TRBD2 | TRBV28 | - | CASRLAGGLYNEQFF
TRBJ1-1 | - | TRBV20-1 | - | CSAIVQTEAFF
TRBJ2-3 | TRBD1 | TRBV19 | - | CASSTYRGLGTDTQYF
TRBJ1-5 | - | TRBV6-5 | - | CASYEEAISNQPQHF
TRBJ1-2 | - | TRBV29-1 | few | CSVVGQAVDYGYTF
TRBJ2-1 | - | TRBV7-2 | many | CASSQARGNEQFF
TRBJ2-7 | TRBD2 | TRBV27 | - | CASSLLGREANEQYF
TRBJ2-7 | TRBD2 | TRBV7-2 | few | CASSSRTSGGTYEQYF
TRBJ1-3 | - | TRBV28 | - | CASSLSGAGNTIYF
TRBJ2-3 | TRBD2 | TRBV11-3 | few | CASSPERAGGPDTQYF
TRBJ1-1 | - | TRBV5-8 | - | CASRIIYRDTEAFF
- | TRBD1 | TRBV9 | - | CASSVGQGQYEQYF
TRBJ2-7 | - | TRBV10-3 | - | CAISGETSGEQYF
TRBJ2-1 | - | TRBV5-1 | - | CASRLAILNNEQFF
TRBJ2-1 | - | TRBV9 | - | CASSAPATVSSYNEQFF
TRBJ2-7 | - | TRBV2 | once | CASRDPVRAVEQYF
TRBJ2-3 | - | TRBV11-2 | - | CASSLVEDTQYF
TRBJ2-7 | TRBD2 | TRBV2 | few | CASRRAAGGYEQYF
TRBJ2-2 | - | TRBV30 | - | CAWSGGRNTGELFF
TRBJ1-5 | - | TRBV19 | few | CASSIGKWALTGGGQPQHF
TRBJ2-5 | TRBD2 | TRBV7-9 | few | CASSLVGGLGEQYF
TRBJ1-2 | - | TRBV27 | - | CASTAAGRGSSYTF
TRBJ1-5 | - | TRBV6-6 | - | CASSSYRTGKSQPQHF
TRBJ2-4 | TRBD1 | TRBV6-1 | - | CASSEVDRGPLGKNIQYF
TRBJ2-1 | TRBD2 | TRBV9 | - | CASSGLAGANEQFF
TRBJ1-6 | - | TRBV7-2 | - | CASSAWGGGSPLHF
TRBJ2-3 | - | TRBV7-2 | - | CASSSGGFPDTQYF
TRBJ2-7 | TRBD2 | TRBV7-2 | few | CASSPAGGLQDEQYF